These T cell receptor beta chains were read from a single sample in a study of T cells after yellow fever vaccination. TCRdb re-called the 5' RACE reads with MiXCR, one entry per CDR3 protein. Of 350,000 to 450,000 distinct CDR3 sequences detected, under 20% appear once; the ten largest clones hold 15% to 20%. Sequencing used PBMCs, obtained before the yellow fever booster vaccination. These receptors all come from a man aged 18 to 29 who received the YFV17D yellow fever vaccine. Both conserved end residues are part of each CDR3. The order of the fields is CDR3 DNA, CDR3 protein, clone size, D gene, CDR3 length, J gene, V gene. A D gene is named only where the DNA matches it firmly. Clone size, where shown, is once, few, many, or a class for clones that have expanded.

TGTGCCAGCAGCTTACTGCAGGCTACTAACTATGGCTACACCTTC	CASSLLQATNYGYTF	NA	NA	15	TRBJ1-2	TRBV13
TGCAGTGCCGCTGGTGAGCCCCTCCACTTT	CSAAGEPLHF	NA	NA	10	TRBJ1-6	TRBV20-1
TGCAGTGCTAGAGATTATAAGCGGGCTACTTACAATGAGCAGTTCTTC	CSARDYKRATYNEQFF	many	NA	16	TRBJ2-1	TRBV20-1
TGTGCCAGCAGGTACTCACTGACAGTTAACGAGCAGTACTTC	CASRYSLTVNEQYF	NA	NA	14	TRBJ2-7	TRBV6-6
TGTGCCAGCAGCCCCCCAGCGGGAAACTATGGCTACACCTTC	CASSPPAGNYGYTF	few	NA	14	TRBJ1-2	TRBV7-2
TGTGCCAGCAGCGAACTAGGTTCGGGGACAGATACGCAGTATTTT	CASSELGSGTDTQYF	NA	NA	15	TRBJ2-3	TRBV7-3
TGTGCCAGCAGCCCCATGTCAGATACGCAGTATTTT	CASSPMSDTQYF	few	NA	12	TRBJ2-3	TRBV7-2
TGTGCCAGCAGTTTTCTCCTAGCGGACCACAATGAGCAGTTCTTC	CASSFLLADHNEQFF	NA	TRBD2	15	TRBJ2-1	TRBV12-3/TRBV12-4
TGTGCCAGCAGCTTAGTTGCGAGCACAGATACGCAGTATTTT	CASSLVASTDTQYF	many	NA	14	TRBJ2-3	TRBV12-3/TRBV12-4
TGTGCCAGCTCACCAAACACGGGCTCTAATGAAAAACTGTTTTTT	CASSPNTGSNEKLFF	NA	NA	15	TRBJ1-4	TRBV18
TGCAGTGCTAGAGGAGGGGCAGGGGAAGTATACAATGAGCAGTTCTTC	CSARGGAGEVYNEQFF	NA	NA	16	TRBJ2-1	TRBV20-1
TGTGCCAGCAGCTTAAATGGGGCTAGCGGGGGGGTAGATACGCAGTATTTT	CASSLNGASGGVDTQYF	NA	TRBD2	17	TRBJ2-3	TRBV7-8
TGCGCCAGCAGTAGCGGGGGGGCATATGAGCAGTTCTTC	CASSSGGAYEQFF	many	TRBD2	13	TRBJ2-1	TRBV4-3
TGTGCCAGCAGCCTAACGACCTCCGAGCAGTACTTC	CASSLTTSEQYF	many	NA	12	TRBJ2-7	TRBV7-2
TGCAGTGCTAGACCGGGGAGGGCGAACACTGAAGCTTTCTTT	CSARPGRANTEAFF	NA	NA	14	TRBJ1-1	TRBV20-1
TGTGCTTGCGGAGAAACAGGGACAAGCACAGATACGCAGTATTTT	CACGETGTSTDTQYF	NA	NA	15	TRBJ2-3	TRBV19
TGTGCCAGCAGCTACAGGGAATTTGAGACCCAGTACTTC	CASSYREFETQYF	NA	NA	13	TRBJ2-5	TRBV6-5
TGTGCCAGCTCACCCCGGGACAGGGACACTGAAGCTTTCTTT	CASSPRDRDTEAFF	few	TRBD1	14	TRBJ1-1	TRBV18
TGTGCCAGCAGCTTGCAGGGCTCGAACACAGATACGCAGTATTTT	CASSLQGSNTDTQYF	NA	NA	15	TRBJ2-3	TRBV13
TGCAGTGCCGAGGAGGCAGGGGGCGCGGGTGGCTACACCTTC	CSAEEAGGAGGYTF	few	TRBD1	14	TRBJ1-2	TRBV20-1
TGTGCCAGCAGCTTCCCGCGCGGGGGGGCCAGGGATACGCAGTATTTT	CASSFPRGGARDTQYF	NA	TRBD2	16	TRBJ2-3	TRBV13
TGTGCCCCCGGGGAAAGTCGGGACCGATATGGCTACACCTTC	CAPGESRDRYGYTF	few	NA	14	TRBJ1-2	TRBV7-6
TGTGCCATCAGTGAGGGGGGAGAGACCCAGTACTTC	CAISEGGETQYF	few	NA	12	TRBJ2-5	TRBV10-3
TGTGCCAGCAGTAGGATTATGGTCTCAGATACGCAGTATTTT	CASSRIMVSDTQYF	NA	NA	14	TRBJ2-3	TRBV7-9
TGTGCTAGTGGTTCAACCCCCGGGACAGGGTGGTTCTTC	CASGSTPGTGWFF	few	TRBD1	13	TRBJ2-1	TRBV12-5
TGTGCTAGTGGTACCACAGGGAGGGTAACCAATGAGCAGTTCTTC	CASGTTGRVTNEQFF	many	NA	15	TRBJ2-1	TRBV12-5
TGCGCCAGCAGCTTGGTGCGGAGGAACACTGAAGCTTTCTTT	CASSLVRRNTEAFF	NA	NA	14	TRBJ1-1	TRBV5-1
TGTGCCAGCAGTCCGCCCGGGACTAGCGGGGACAATGAGCAGTTCTTC	CASSPPGTSGDNEQFF	NA	TRBD2	16	TRBJ2-1	TRBV19
TGCGCCAGCAGCCAAGAACCCGCAGGGCTCAACACTGAAGCTTTCTTT	CASSQEPAGLNTEAFF	NA	NA	16	TRBJ1-1	TRBV4-3
TGTGCCAGCAGTTACCTGGGACAGCGACTACTAAGGTATTTT	CASSYLGQRLLRYF	few	TRBD1	14	TRBJ2-3	TRBV6-2/TRBV6-3
TGTGCCACGTGGGACAGGGGCTTTTCTGGAAACACCATATATTTT	CATWDRGFSGNTIYF	few	TRBD1	15	TRBJ1-3	TRBV7-9
TGTGCCAGCAGTTTAGGTCACGGCAGAAGCTATGGCTACACCTTC	CASSLGHGRSYGYTF	few	NA	15	TRBJ1-2	TRBV12-3/TRBV12-4
TGTGCCAGCAGCCCTAAGATCCGGACAGCGGGAAACACCATATATTTT	CASSPKIRTAGNTIYF	many	NA	16	TRBJ1-3	TRBV7-9
TGTGCCAGCAGCCAAGATGAGGGGAACTCTGGGGCCAACGTCCTGACTTTC	CASSQDEGNSGANVLTF	NA	NA	17	TRBJ2-6	TRBV4-2
TGTGCCAGCAGCCGGACGGGACAGGGTAGCCACGAGCAGTACTTC	CASSRTGQGSHEQYF	NA	TRBD1	15	TRBJ2-7	TRBV5-5
TGTGCCAGCAGCTTAATGTGGGGCGCGGGCACAGATACGCAGTATTTT	CASSLMWGAGTDTQYF	NA	NA	16	TRBJ2-3	TRBV7-8
TGTGCCAGCAGCGTGATGGAGGACACTGAAGCTTTCTTT	CASSVMEDTEAFF	NA	NA	13	TRBJ1-1	TRBV9
TGTGCCAGCAGTTTAATCCCGCCCGGGGGTTACTACGAGCAGTACTTC	CASSLIPPGGYYEQYF	NA	NA	16	TRBJ2-7	TRBV27
TGCAGTGCTAGAAGGACTAGCGGGGGGGCTGGCACCGGGGAGCTGTTTTTT	CSARRTSGGAGTGELFF	NA	TRBD2	17	TRBJ2-2	TRBV20-1
TGTGCCATCAGAACCGGGACGGATACCGGCAATCAGCCCCAGCATTTT	CAIRTGTDTGNQPQHF	NA	NA	16	TRBJ1-5	TRBV10-3
TGTGCCAGCTCACGCCGGGAGCCCAGTATGGGGGAGCTGTTTTTT	CASSRREPSMGELFF	few	NA	15	TRBJ2-2	TRBV18
TGTGCCAGCAGTTACGTTGGGGGCGAGCAGTACTTC	CASSYVGGEQYF	few	NA	12	TRBJ2-7	TRBV6-5
TGCGCCAGCAGCTTGGGTCCGGTATCGGCCCAGTATGGCTACACCTTC	CASSLGPVSAQYGYTF	few	NA	16	TRBJ1-2	TRBV5-1
TGTGCCAGCAGGATCGAGTATGGGCCCCAGCATTTT	CASRIEYGPQHF	NA	NA	12	TRBJ1-5	TRBV6-2/TRBV6-3
TGTGCCAGCAGGGGCCCCGGGGCAGCTTTCTTT	CASRGPGAAFF	once	NA	11	TRBJ1-1	TRBV28
TGTGCCAGCAGCAAATGCGGCGACTTCCCTCGTTCGAGCTCCTATAATTCACCCCTCCACTTT	CASSKCGDFPRSSSYNSPLHF	NA	NA	21	TRBJ1-6	TRBV21-1
TGTGCCAGCAGCGACCGGGACAGGGACGCCACCGGGGAGCTGTTTTTT	CASSDRDRDATGELFF	few	TRBD1	16	TRBJ2-2	TRBV7-3
TGCGCCAGCAGCCAATTGAACGGGAACACTGAAGCTTTCTTT	CASSQLNGNTEAFF	NA	NA	14	TRBJ1-1	TRBV4-3
TGTGCCAGCAGCGCTAACCCGGGACGAAACACCGGGGAGCTGTTTTTT	CASSANPGRNTGELFF	few	NA	16	TRBJ2-2	TRBV9
TGTGCCTGGAGTGTAGGCAGGAGGGAGCAGTACTTC	CAWSVGRREQYF	NA	NA	12	TRBJ2-7	TRBV30
TGCAGTGCTAGAGATCTCGTTACCCCTGAGCAGTTCTTC	CSARDLVTPEQFF	few	NA	13	TRBJ2-1	TRBV20-1
TGTGCCAGCAGTGAATGGGGGCTTTCCTCCTACAATGAGCAGTTCTTC	CASSEWGLSSYNEQFF	few	NA	16	TRBJ2-1	TRBV25-1
TGCGCCAGCAGCCGGAGCGTGGACACCCACAATGAGCAGTTCTTC	CASSRSVDTHNEQFF	NA	NA	15	TRBJ2-1	TRBV5-1
TGTGCCAGCAGTGAAAAGGCGCGGGGGCAAGAGACCCAGTACTTC	CASSEKARGQETQYF	NA	TRBD2	15	TRBJ2-5	TRBV25-1
TGCGCCAGCAGCTTGGGACATACCGCCTACGAGCAGTACTTC	CASSLGHTAYEQYF	few	NA	14	TRBJ2-7	TRBV5-1
TGTGGGCCGACTAGCGGTGATTTTCAAGAGACCCAGTACTTC	CGPTSGDFQETQYF	few	TRBD2	14	TRBJ2-5	TRBV18
TGTGCCAGCAGGCCTACTTGGGGGCTTAACACTGAAGCTTTCTTT	CASRPTWGLNTEAFF	NA	NA	15	TRBJ1-1	TRBV12-3/TRBV12-4
TGCAGTGCCTACCTAGCGGGGTTCAATGAGCAGTTCTTC	CSAYLAGFNEQFF	many	TRBD2	13	TRBJ2-1	TRBV20-1
TGTGCCAGTAGTAACCGGACAGGGATGATTTATGGCTACACCTTC	CASSNRTGMIYGYTF	NA	TRBD1	15	TRBJ1-2	TRBV19